This TCR beta chain was identified during a study of cytomegalovirus exposure and HLA in healthy donors. Whole-study results and caveats: In all likelihood, a cluster of highly shared sequence variants was a sequencing artifact. In a later analysis, an Asian-associated ancestry cluster reportedly showed fewer N-insertions than the approximately 700-donor mean. Exclusion applied to some V segments, including TRBV6-2 and TRBV6-3, as they were indistinguishable.

The junction had 5 bases not matched to a gene; V was cut back by 4 bases and J by 6 bases. The CDR3 is made up of 15 amino acids. Per germline, CDR1 SGDLS and CDR2 YYNGEE. This clone has a handful of counts. The antigen remains undetermined. Use of 60 Vbeta and 13 Jbeta primers characterized the PCR. Produced via immunoSEQ multiplex PCR; TCRdb's table is partial and in-frame only. The sample carries about 120,000 clones, under 85% recorded once. Sequenced input: PBMCs. The genes are TRBV9 and TRBJ1-4; TRBD1 agrees at 11 bases. The receptor comes from a man aged 18-30 years in good health and CMV-seropositive. CDR3 nucleotides: TGTGCCAGCAGCCTGGACAGGGGGCGTGATGAAAAACTGTTTTTT. It codes for CASSLDRGRDEKLFF. Combining the CDR3 with reference TRBV9 and TRBJ1-4 gives the whole variable domain DSGVTQTPKHLITATGQRVTLRCSPRSGDLSVYWYQQSLDQGLQFLIQYYNGEERAKGNILERFSAQQFPDLHSELNLSSLELGDSALYFCASSLDRGRDEKLFFGSGTQLSVL.